The text below deals with one T cell receptor beta chain. This record comes from a study of blood T cell repertoires in COVID-19. In the authors' methods: From reference gene primer amplification, estimates of nucleated cell counts were derived. The table came from immunoSEQ multiplex PCR; TCRdb's copy has only in-frame clones and leaves some out. The V and J calls and clone size were taken over from that table, and D and trimming were inferred from the DNA. The sample has roughly 140,000 clones, 65% to 90% seen once. The clonotype originates from a man between 45 and 60 years old with acute or convalescent COVID-19. Sequences were obtained from peripheral blood.

Here the CDR3 reads CASSARAGGLFYEQYF. The CDR3 DNA sequence: TGTGCCAGCAGCGCCAGAGCGGGGGGCCTATTTTACGAGCAGTACTTC. V gene TRBV9 combines with J gene TRBJ2-7, with TRBD2 identical over 9 bases. The CDR3 spans 16 residues. Losses at the gene ends were 3 bases for V and 4 bases for J; bases not matched to a gene: 11. Germline CDR1 SGDLS, CDR2 YYNGEE.